The TCR beta chain under discussion was sequenced for a study of monozygotic twins with cystic fibrosis (dated by TCRdb to about 2021). Broadly, across the study: Barcoded libraries were made from three micrograms of fragmented DNA using roughly 14 PCR cycles. To gauge how much genetics shapes V and J gene usage, the researchers compared TCR beta repertoires both within and across 16 monozygotic twin pairs who have cystic fibrosis. The cohort comprised ten female and six male twin pairs aged about 2.0 to 40 years, median around 9 years, mostly children and adolescents. Twins were ranked among around 990 cohort participants for weight-for-height and FEVPerc (FEV1 disease centile) on the day of blood sampling. Data for three of the twin pairs had already been reported earlier in a different context.

The twin pairs came from the European Cystic Fibrosis Twin and Sibling Study Cohort, a cohort that recruited patients from over 150 CF clinics across 14 European countries. Zygosity and CFTR genotype were verified in-house, with zygosity tested by multiplex PCR of nine short tandem repeat loci. Peripheral blood was sampled from each twin, with clinical parameters recorded on the day of blood sampling. Phenol/chloroform extraction was used to isolate genomic DNA from peripheral blood cells, and the DNA was then kept in TE buffer at 4 degrees C. Study-wide conclusions, independent of this receptor: V gene usage was most similar to the co-twin for 13 of 16 pairs, and J usage for 8 of 16 pairs, suggesting genetic constraints. Simpson clonality was found to be generally low (median approximately 0.0096), suggesting a naive-dominated repertoire, although higher clonality was observed in the most severely affected patients. Nucleotide-identical clonotype sharing was significantly higher within monozygotic CF twin pairs than between unrelated CF individuals (P = 0.000026, Mann-Whitney). Only a small cohort was studied, and no association of shared CDR3 numbers with age, concordance or disease severity was found.

On this clone: It lacks a known antigen. No much larger clonotype is one base removed from it; base qualities were not supplied.

Following the manufacturer's instructions, TCR beta CDR3 regions were amplified by multiplex PCR with the immunoSEQ immune profiling system. An Illumina NextSeq system was used to carry out the sequencing. On the study's bioinformatics: Sequence data were processed on the immunoSEQ Analyzer platform, and clonality was calculated as the square root of Simpson's index of productive rearrangements. Jensen-Shannon distance served as the measure of similarity in V and J usage, while OLGA was used to compute CDR3 generation probabilities. The immuneACCESS database (August 2020) and VDJdb (December 2020) were searched for shared CDR3 sequences. TCRdb retrieved this table from immuneACCESS and kept in-frame rearrangements only. Not all clones are present; in checked studies, unresolved V genes account for under half, and no reason is known for the remainder. V, J and clone size were drawn from that table, and D and trimming were deduced from the DNA. The sample includes some 26,000 clones, with 75% to 95% observed a single time. The ten most abundant clones make up 0.29% of the sample.

The germline V gene sets CDR1 to SGHDN and CDR2 to FVKESK. V sheds 0 bases and J sheds 2 bases, leaving 4 bases between their ends. The CDR3 contains 13 residues, cysteine and phenylalanine counted. Only CDR3 DNA is held: 39 bases, read in frame from base 1. The rearrangement combines TRBV14 with TRBJ1-2, with the D gene not clear enough to name. The sequence was collected from a girl aged 2-10 years with cystic fibrosis. The sample was blood. The sequenced DNA is TGTGCCAGCAGCCAAGATACCAACTATGGCTACACCTTC. This sequence encodes CASSQDTNYGYTF.